Shown below are 4 T cell receptor beta chains from a single sample sequenced in a study of regulatory T cells in long-lasting Graves disease. To make TCR beta libraries, researchers used iRepertoire HTBI primers and Arm-PCR of CDR3 regions. TCRdb passed the multiplex PCR reads through MiXCR, listing each CDR3 protein once. The table includes 400,000 or so distinct CDR3 sequences, 20% detected once. The sample's time point: persistent/refractory GD, antithyroid drugs over 5 years with positive TRAb. The TCR library was prepared using RNA isolated from PBMCs. The starting material was peripheral blood mononuclear cells (PBMCs), obtained when the disease was refractory, from a patient treated with antithyroid drugs. The source is a female donor with Graves disease.

There are many counts of this clonotype. Its ends do not fully match the called genes, so a read error is possible. This chain links TRBV12-3 or TRBV12-4 with TRBJ1-6, with 9 bases fitting TRBD1. The CDR3 length is 14 residues. CDR3: CASSLGQGNSPLHF. The CDR3 region has the DNA TGTGCCAGCAGCTTAGGACAGGGGAATTCACCCCTCCACTTT.

In its sample, this clonotype was seen many times. The V call is TRBV2, the J call TRBJ1-4, with D hard to call. The CDR3 runs 14 residues. Trimming left V 10 bases short and J 7 bases short, with 19 bases between. The germline V gene encodes CDR1 SNHLY and CDR2 FYNNEI. The CDR3 sequence is CATIQSPLREKLFF. The CDR3 DNA follows: TGTGCCACCATTCAGAGTCCGTTACGTGAAAAACTGTTTTTT.

V usage is TRBV6-2 or TRBV6-3 and J usage is TRBJ1-1; 12 bases are a match to TRBD1. CDR3 length equals 19 residues. CDR1 is MNHEY, CDR2 SVGEGT, per germline. V shed 0 bases, J shed 1 base, and the junction held 9 bases outside the gene matches. The CDR3 loop is CASSYSTTGTGGWNTEAFF. CDR3 sequence (DNA): TGTGCCAGCAGTTACTCAACTACCGGGACAGGGGGCTGGAACACTGAAGCTTTCTTT.

This clonotype was seen a single time. The chain recombines TRBV14 with TRBJ2-7; D is perhaps TRBD1 or TRBD2 (5 bases each). This CDR3 has 15 amino acids. The V and J ends lost 0 bases and 7 bases respectively, with 16 bases between them. Germline CDR1 SGHDN, CDR2 FVKESK. CDR3 coding DNA: TGTGCCAGCAGCCAAGATCCGTGGGACCAGTGGGAGCAGTACTTC. It translates to CASSQDPWDQWEQYF.